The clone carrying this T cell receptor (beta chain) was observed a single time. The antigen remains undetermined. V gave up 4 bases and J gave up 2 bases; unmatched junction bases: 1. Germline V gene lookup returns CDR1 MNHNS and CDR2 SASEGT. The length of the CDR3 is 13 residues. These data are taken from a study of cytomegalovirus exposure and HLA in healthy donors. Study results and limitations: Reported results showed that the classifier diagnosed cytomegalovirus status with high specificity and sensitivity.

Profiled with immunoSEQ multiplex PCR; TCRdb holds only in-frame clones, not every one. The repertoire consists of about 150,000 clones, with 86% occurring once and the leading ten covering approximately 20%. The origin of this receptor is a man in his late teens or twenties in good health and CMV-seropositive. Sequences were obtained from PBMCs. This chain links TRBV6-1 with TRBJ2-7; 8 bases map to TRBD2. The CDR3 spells CASSAGLAYEQYF. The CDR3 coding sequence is TGTGCCAGCAGTGCGGGACTAGCCTACGAGCAGTACTTC.